This passage covers 16 T cell receptor beta chains from one sample sequenced in a study of control samples from healthy donors and cancer patients. Sequencing used immunoSEQ multiplex PCR; TCRdb keeps in-frame clones, though not all of them. The sample has 80,000 to 100,000 clones, 80% to 95% seen once. Sequenced sample: blood. Receptor source: a human donor in good health. The donor label of this sample is uncertain.

This chain links TRBV3-1 (or the pseudogene TRBV3-2) with TRBJ1-1; a possible D gene is TRBD1 (6 bases). V lost 1 base to trimming and J lost 0 bases, with 9 bases between them. The CDR3 consists of 15 residues. Per the germline V gene, CDR1 is LGHDT and CDR2 is YNNKEL (reference sequence). The CDR3 loop is CASSQAGQMNTEAFF. For the CDR3, the DNA is TGTGCCAGCAGCCAAGCTGGACAGATGAACACTGAAGCTTTCTTT.

This chain uses TRBV5-6 with TRBJ1-6; TRBD1 might be the D (5 bases). Trimming left V 2 bases short and J 0 bases short, with 9 bases between. From germline, CDR1 is SGHDT and CDR2 YYEEEE. There are 16 residues in the CDR3. The CDR3 sequence: CASSFPGGSYNSPLHF. The CDR3 DNA sequence: TGTGCCAGCAGCTTCCCGGGGGGCTCCTATAATTCACCCCTCCACTTT.

The rearrangement joins TRBV5-5 to TRBJ2-5, with a weak D call TRBD2 (6 bases). Deletions cut 4 bases from V and 3 bases from J, with 13 bases between. The CDR3 loop spans 14 amino acids. CDR1 and CDR2 (germline): SGHKS, YYEKEE (reference sequence). CDR3 nucleotide sequence: TGTGCCAGCAGCCCCGGGACTCGTGAAGAGACCCAGTACTTC. Translating it yields CASSPGTREETQYF.

The chain recombines TRBV27 with TRBJ1-1; D might be TRBD1 (6 bases). Trimming removed 5 bases at V and 1 base at J, with 8 bases between. The CDR3 runs to 13 residues. The germline V gene has CDR1 MNHEY and CDR2 SMNVEV (reference sequence). CDR3 amino acids: CASSPGANTEAFF. The DNA of the CDR3 is TGTGCCAGCAGTCCAGGGGCGAACACTGAAGCTTTCTTT.

This clone was picked up one time. The chain recombines TRBV6-5 with TRBJ1-3; 7 bases align to TRBD1. This CDR3 contains 16 residues. Germline loops: CDR1 MNHEY, CDR2 SVGAGI. Trimming cost V 0 bases and J 1 base; bases outside gene matches: 3. CDR3 residues: CASSYSGGLSGNTIYF. The CDR3 nucleotides read TGTGCCAGCAGTTACTCAGGGGGCCTGTCTGGAAACACCATATATTTT.

This sequence joins TRBV5-5 and TRBJ1-2; D uncertain. V lost 2 bases to trimming and J lost 0 bases, with 20 bases between them. Germline loops: CDR1 SGHKS, CDR2 YYEKEE (reference sequence). This CDR3 contains 18 residues. The CDR3 reads CASSLFAEDNLANYGYTF. CDR3 nucleotide sequence: TGTGCCAGCAGCTTATTCGCAGAAGATAATTTAGCTAACTATGGCTACACCTTC.

The chain combines TRBV14 with TRBJ2-1; 10 bases agree with TRBD1. With 4 bases clipped from V and 4 bases from J, the junction kept 4 bases outside the gene matches. Germline V gene sequence: CDR1 SGHDN, CDR2 FVKESK. The CDR3 covers 15 residues. The CDR3 region is CASSPWTGGYNEQFF. In DNA form, the CDR3 reads TGTGCCAGCAGCCCCTGGACAGGGGGGTACAATGAGCAGTTCTTC.

The V and J genes are TRBV7-7 and TRBJ2-5, with TRBD1 matching over 8 bases. Trimming took 6 bases from V and 5 from J; bases not matched to a gene: 14. Per germline, CDR1 SSHAT and CDR2 FNYEAQ (reference sequence). The CDR3 is 16 amino acids. The CDR3, as DNA: TGTGCCAGCAGTCAGCGAGAGGGCAGGGGGCGTGAGACCCAGTACTTC. Its protein product is CASSQREGRGRETQYF.

This chain links TRBV6-2 or TRBV6-3 with TRBJ2-1; no reliable D call. V shed 0 bases and J shed 4 bases, with 10 bases lying between them. This CDR3 is built from 15 residues. Germline lookup yields CDR1 MNHEY and CDR2 SVGEGT. In DNA, the CDR3 is TGTGCCAGCAGTTACTCGTCCCTGCGATACAATGAGCAGTTCTTC. As protein: CASSYSSLRYNEQFF.

This sequence joins TRBV19 and TRBJ2-1; 9 nucleotides agree with TRBD2. This CDR3 spans 17 amino acids. Germline CDR1 LNHDA, CDR2 SQIVND (reference sequence). Unmatched junction bases numbered 11, after V lost 4 bases and J lost 4 bases. The CDR3 nucleotides read TGTGCCAGTAGTAAGGGTAAGGTAGCGGGGGCATACAATGAGCAGTTCTTC. Amino acid sequence: CASSKGKVAGAYNEQFF.

The chain's CDR3 is CASSEEDEELFF. CDR3 bases: TGTGCCAGCAGCGAGGAAGACGAGGAGCTGTTTTTT. The gene calls are TRBV11-2 and TRBJ2-2; D unclear. The CDR3 consists of 12 residues. Trimming took 5 bases from V and 10 from J, leaving 11 bases between them. The germline V gene has CDR1 SGHAT and CDR2 FQNNGV.

This clone was seen just once. This chain joins TRBV7-8 and TRBJ1-5; no definite D call. This CDR3 has 16 residues. Trimming left V 0 bases short and J 3 bases short, with 12 bases between. Germline CDR1 reads SGHVS; CDR2 reads FQNEAQ. The CDR3 is CASSLASELINQPQHF. The CDR3 DNA reads TGTGCCAGCAGCTTAGCGAGTGAACTTATCAATCAGCCCCAGCATTTT.

V and J are TRBV12-3 or TRBV12-4 and TRBJ1-1; 7 bases line up with TRBD1. Trimming cost V 1 base and J 11 bases; bases outside gene matches: 7. This CDR3 has 13 residues. The CDR3 region is CASSLGDRVHAFF. CDR3 nucleotide sequence: TGTGCCAGCAGTTTAGGTGACAGGGTGCATGCTTTCTTT.

V usage is TRBV3-1 (or the pseudogene TRBV3-2) and J usage is TRBJ2-2; D unresolved. Trimming cost V 4 bases and J 6 bases, with 3 bases left between them. The length of the CDR3 is 11 residues. Looked up from germline, CDR1 is LGHDT and CDR2 is YNNKEL (reference sequence). The DNA of the CDR3 is TGTGCCAGCAGCCTTGCCGGGGAGCTGTTTTTT. This encodes CASSLAGELFF.

This chain connects TRBV4-1 to TRBJ2-7, with 9 bases that match TRBD1. The V gene's germline CDR1 is MGHRA and CDR2 YSYEKL. The CDR3 covers 15 residues. The V and J ends lost 3 bases and 5 bases, in that order; junction bases with no gene match: 8. The CDR3 DNA reads as TGCGCCAGCAGCCAGACCGGGACAGGGACCGACGAGCAGTACTTC. Translation gives CASSQTGTGTDEQYF.

V is TRBV11-3 and J is TRBJ2-1; 13 bases are shared with TRBD2. The J segment lost 10 bases and the V segment lost 2 bases, leaving 11 bases of the junction unmatched. The CDR3 loop spans 17 amino acids. Germline V gene lookup returns CDR1 SGHNT and CDR2 YENEEA. The CDR3 sequence is CASSLQGTSGASGEQFF. The CDR3 DNA reads TGTGCCAGCAGCTTACAGGGGACTAGCGGGGCCTCTGGGGAGCAGTTCTTC.